This T cell receptor beta chain is drawn from a study of T cells after posttransplantation cyclophosphamide. The CDR3 loop spans 14 amino acids. The germline V gene encodes CDR1 MNHEY and CDR2 SMNVEV (reference sequence). Trimming removed 3 bases from V and 6 bases from J, with 12 bases in between. The repertoire was sequenced with immunoSEQ multiplex PCR; TCRdb's copy has only in-frame clones and lacks some. The repertoire holds over 9,000 clones, 90% to 95% seen once, with roughly 3.5% in the top ten. Study-level results: Recipient CMV seropositivity and CMV reactivation strongly tracked TRB clonality.

Regarding this clone: The antigen is undetermined.

Treatment was busulfan-fludarabine conditioning, a marrow graft, and cyclophosphamide on days +3 and +4. The chain combines TRBV27 with TRBJ1-5; D perhaps matches TRBD1 (5 bases). This sequence originates from a female patient aged 25-39 years who received an allogeneic stem cell transplant from an unrelated donor, was CMV-positive, and had no GVHD. Certain T cells may be donor cells from the graft. The sequences come from PBMCs, collected after allogeneic stem cell transplant with posttransplant cyclophosphamide. The CDR3: CASSFQGGGQPQHF. CDR3 sequence (DNA): TGTGCCAGCAGTTTTCAGGGAGGCGGTCAGCCCCAGCATTTT.